This T cell receptor beta chain was captured in a study of shared clonotypes between healthy human individuals. Across the whole study: CD4 naive and CD4 memory each took three plates per donor, while CD8 naive took two and CD8 memory one.

Details on this clone: Its antigen is currently unknown.

Naive CD8 cells, CD45RO-negative and positively selected for CCR7, excluded terminally differentiated effector memory CD45RA+ cells. The CDR3 has 16 amino acids. Per germline, CDR1 MNHEY and CDR2 SMNVEV (reference sequence). Trimming shortened V by 5 bases and J by 5 bases, and 22 bases separated the two germline ends. Genomic DNA belonging to each subset was distributed in equal measure over several immunoSEQ plates. TCRdb's copy holds only in-frame clones and misses some; the assay was immunoSEQ multiplex PCR. In the table there are more than 2 million clones, around 93% of which are singletons. General study results and limits: The researchers took only blood, and tissue repertoires probably look different.

The chain recombines TRBV27 with TRBJ2-7, with D perhaps given as TRBD1 or TRBD2 (5 bases each). The receptor was derived from a man between 18 and 29 years old in good health. Some clones in this sample may be carry-over from other donors' samples. Sequencing was carried out using naive CD8+ T cells from PBMCs. In DNA, the CDR3 is TGTGCCAGCAGTCCATACCCGGGGCAGACAAACGACGAGCAGTACTTC. Translation gives CASSPYPGQTNDEQYF.